This passage covers 32 T cell receptor beta chains from one sample sequenced in a study of blood T cell repertoires in COVID-19. The protocol was immunoSEQ multiplex PCR, while the TCRdb copy is restricted to in-frame clones and leaves out a portion. This table has approximately 210,000 clones, about 90% appearing once. The specimen was peripheral blood. These receptors came from a man aged 25-40 years with acute or convalescent COVID-19.

The chain employs TRBV7-8 and TRBJ1-3; D is undetermined. The CDR3 is 17 amino acids. The germline V gene has CDR1 SGHVS and CDR2 FQNEAQ. Deletions cut 5 bases from V and 1 base from J, with 18 bases between. The chain's CDR3 is CASSPGRNLLSGNTIYF. CDR3 in DNA: TGTGCCAGCAGCCCAGGAAGAAACCTATTATCTGGAAACACCATATATTTT.

J is TRBJ1-1 and V is TRBV6-5; TRBD1 matches 8 bases. V was clipped by 6 bases and J by 4 bases; unmatched bases: 7. Germline assignment: CDR1 MNHEY and CDR2 SVGAGI. The CDR3 has 14 residues. CDR3 in DNA: TGTGCCAGCAGGACAGGGGAAGGGAGCACTGAAGCTTTCTTT. Translating gives CASRTGEGSTEAFF.

The V and J genes are TRBV14 and TRBJ2-7; D is unclear. Germline values: CDR1 SGHDN, CDR2 FVKESK. Trimming stripped 6 bases from V and 0 bases from J, with 15 bases between. The CDR3 is made up of 15 amino acids. The CDR3 here is CASRPTAPSSYEQYF. The DNA of the CDR3 is TGTGCCAGCAGACCGACCGCTCCTAGCTCCTACGAGCAGTACTTC.

The chain combines TRBV6-5 with TRBJ2-7; D possibly corresponds to TRBD2 (6 bases). Germline CDR1 is MNHEY and CDR2 is SVGAGI. The CDR3 sequence is 15 residues long. Trimming left V 5 bases short and J 2 bases short, with 16 bases between. The CDR3 nucleotides read TGTGCCAGCAGTCCCCCCGGGCGGGGAACCTACGAGCAGTACTTC. Translated, it gives CASSPPGRGTYEQYF.

This clone was seen only once. V is TRBV30 and J is TRBJ1-1, with 9 bases identical to TRBD1. This CDR3 is built from 15 residues. Looked up from germline, CDR1 is GTSNPN and CDR2 is SVGIG (reference sequence). V dropped 5 bases and J dropped 7; count of bases not matched to a gene: 14. The CDR3 DNA reads as TGTGCCTGGGCTTGGGGACTCGGACAGGGGCTTGAAGCTTTCTTT. As protein: CAWAWGLGQGLEAFF.

The chain uses TRBV18 and TRBJ2-3; D is undetermined. CDR3 length equals 16 residues. With 3 bases removed from V and 4 bases from J, the gap between germline ends came to 17 bases. CDR1 KGHSH and CDR2 LQKENI come from the germline V gene. CDR3 protein: CASSPSRTISADTQYF. The CDR3 nucleotides read TGTGCCAGCTCACCGTCGAGAACCATCTCCGCAGATACGCAGTATTTT.

The J gene is TRBJ2-6, the V gene TRBV7-3; D is perhaps TRBD2 (5 bases). The CDR3 runs 16 residues. In germline, CDR1 is SGHTA, CDR2 FQGTGA. The ends were cut back, 5 bases at V and 0 bases at J, with 11 bases in the middle. CDR3 DNA sequence: TGTGCCAGCAGCCTCGGACTGCCCTCTGGGGCCAACGTCCTGACTTTC. It specifies CASSLGLPSGANVLTF.

CDR3 sequence (DNA): TGTGCCAGCAGTTACGAGGACAGTCCCTCCAATGAGCAGTTCTTC. Translation gives CASSYEDSPSNEQFF. The V call is TRBV6-6, the J call TRBJ2-1; perhaps TRBD1 as D (6 bases). From germline, CDR1 is MNHNY and CDR2 SVGAGI (reference sequence). V gave up 2 bases and J gave up 6 bases, with 14 bases separating them. The CDR3 loop spans 15 amino acids.

The V and J genes are TRBV12-3 or TRBV12-4 and TRBJ1-2, with unresolved D. V dropped 6 bases and J dropped 4 bases, with 9 bases sitting between them. This CDR3 is 12 amino acids long. The CDR3 loop is CASSQQPYGYTF. CDR3 DNA sequence: TGTGCCAGCAGCCAACAACCCTATGGCTACACCTTC.

CDR3 nucleotide sequence: TGTGCCAGCAGCCCCCGTAATTCTCCTATCTACGAGCAGTACTTC. Its translation is CASSPRNSPIYEQYF. The rearrangement uses TRBV11-2 and TRBJ2-7; no clear D gene. Germline loops: CDR1 SGHAT, CDR2 FQNNGV. The ends were cut back, 5 bases at V and 3 bases at J, with 17 bases in the middle. The CDR3 length is 15 residues.

This chain connects TRBV7-3 to TRBJ2-3, with 10 bases that match TRBD1. J gave up 4 bases and V 1 base, and 2 bases lay outside the gene matches. CDR3 size: 15 residues. Germline assignment: CDR1 SGHTA and CDR2 FQGTGA. Here the CDR3 DNA reads TGTGCCAGCAGCTTAATGGGGACAGGGGCAGATACGCAGTATTTT. Translation gives CASSLMGTGADTQYF.

The J gene is TRBJ2-2, the V gene TRBV5-5; TRBD1 matches at 7 bases. V lost 2 bases to trimming and J lost 4 bases; unmatched junction nucleotides: 5. The germline V gene encodes CDR1 SGHKS and CDR2 YYEKEE (reference sequence). The CDR3 totals 15 residues. The DNA of the CDR3 is TGTGCCAGCAGCTTTATTACAGGGGTCACCGGGGAGCTGTTTTTT. It yields the protein CASSFITGVTGELFF.

The V call is TRBV6-2 or TRBV6-3, the J call TRBJ2-7; 8 bases match TRBD2. The CDR3 runs to 16 residues. V gave up 2 bases and J gave up 2 bases; unmatched junction bases: 8. The germline CDR1 and CDR2 sequences are MNHEY and SVGEGT. In nucleotides, the CDR3 is TGTGCCAGCAGTTACCTGCGAGCGGGGGCCCCCTACGAGCAGTACTTC. Translation: CASSYLRAGAPYEQYF.

The chain employs TRBV11-2 and TRBJ2-7; 7 bases agree with TRBD2. The CDR3 length is 15 residues. Germline CDR1 reads SGHAT; CDR2 reads FQNNGV. The V segment lost 4 bases and the J segment 0 bases; nucleotides outside the gene matches: 6. The DNA of the CDR3 is TGTGCCAGCAGCTCTACCCGGGGGGACTCCTACGAGCAGTACTTC. It specifies CASSSTRGDSYEQYF.

The J gene is TRBJ1-2, the V gene TRBV11-2; D unresolved. Germline CDR1 is SGHAT and CDR2 is FQNNGV. The germline V and J ends were trimmed by 5 bases and 1 base, with 11 bases remaining between them. The CDR3 length is 14 residues. As DNA, the CDR3 is TGTGCCAGCAGCCAGAGGACTGATAACTATGGCTACACCTTC. Protein sequence: CASSQRTDNYGYTF.

The chain employs TRBV2 and TRBJ2-2; D remains unclear. Trimming removed 6 bases from V and 7 bases from J, with 6 bases in between. The CDR3 totals 11 residues. Per the germline V gene, CDR1 is SNHLY and CDR2 is FYNNEI. CDR3 nucleotide sequence: TGTGCCAGCAGGGGCAACGGGGAGCTGTTTTTT. It specifies CASRGNGELFF.

The V and J genes are TRBV12-5 and TRBJ2-7; D is unresolved. The CDR3 spans 13 residues. The V end lost 6 bases, the J end lost 4 bases, and 13 bases lay between the germline ends. In germline, CDR1 is LGHNT, CDR2 FRNRAP. The CDR3: CASGLFNSYEQYF. The DNA for the CDR3 is TGTGCTAGTGGCTTATTTAACTCTTACGAGCAGTACTTC. Combining the CDR3 with reference TRBV12-5 and TRBJ2-7 gives the whole variable domain DARVTQTPRHKVTEMGQEVTMRCQPILGHNTVFWYRQTMMQGLELLAYFRNRAPLDDSGMPKDRFSAEMPDATLATLKIQPSEPRDSAVYFCASGLFNSYEQYFGPGTRLTVT.

The rearrangement links TRBV5-4 to TRBJ1-2; D gene unclear. The CDR3 consists of 13 residues. Looked up from germline, CDR1 is SGHNT and CDR2 is YYREEE (reference sequence). V lost 0 bases and J lost 7, with 10 bases in between. CDR3 amino acids: CASSLGQAGGYTF. CDR3 sequence (DNA): TGTGCCAGCAGCTTGGGGCAGGCAGGTGGCTACACCTTC. The full variable domain, rest sourced from reference TRBV5-4 and TRBJ1-2, is ETGVTQSPTHLIKTRGQQVTLRCSSQSGHNTVSWYQQALGQGPQFIFQYYREEENGRGNFPPRFSGLQFPNYSSELNVNALELDDSALYLCASSLGQAGGYTFGSGTRLTVV.

The chain uses TRBV7-9 and TRBJ2-3; D is uncertain. This CDR3 is 14 amino acids long. Germline V gene sequence: CDR1 SEHNR, CDR2 FQNEAQ (reference sequence). Trimming left V 5 bases short and J 5 bases short, with 14 bases between. The DNA for the CDR3 is TGTGCCAGCAGCCCACCCCCTAGTTTAGATACGCAGTATTTT. This codes for CASSPPPSLDTQYF.

This clone was recorded only once. The chain links TRBV25-1 to TRBJ1-4; D ambiguous. Trimming cost V 2 bases and J 11 bases, with 12 bases left between them. The CDR3 has 13 amino acids. The V gene's germline CDR1 is MGHDK and CDR2 SYGVNS. This CDR3 reads CASSELWQAKLFF. The CDR3 coding sequence is TGTGCCAGCAGTGAACTCTGGCAGGCTAAACTGTTTTTT.

This rearrangement joins TRBV27 to TRBJ2-1, with no clear D. CDR1 is MNHEY, CDR2 SMNVEV, per germline (reference sequence). The CDR3 length is 15 residues. V lost 8 bases and J 2 bases, leaving 16 bases between the germline ends. Written as DNA, the CDR3 is TGTGCCAGCCGCTGGCAGGAAGCCCCCTACAATGAGCAGTTCTTC. Translated, it gives CASRWQEAPYNEQFF.

Turning to this clone: Additional DNA sequences in this sample encode the identical CDR3. CDR3 nucleotides: TGCGCCAGCAGCCTAGGGACAGGGGGGCAGCCCCAGCATTTT. Its protein product is CASSLGTGGQPQHF. V is TRBV4-1 and J is TRBJ1-5; 11 bases align to TRBD1. This CDR3 has 14 amino acids. Per germline, CDR1 MGHRA and CDR2 YSYEKL. The junction had 3 bases not matched to a gene; V was cut back by 4 bases and J by 7 bases.

The chain employs TRBV30 and TRBJ1-1; D may be TRBD1 (5 bases). In germline, CDR1 is GTSNPN, CDR2 SVGIG (reference sequence). The CDR3 loop spans 11 amino acids. V was pared by 4 bases and J by 6 bases, with 9 bases between. The CDR3 loop is CAWTKGPEAFF. In nucleotides, the CDR3 is TGTGCCTGGACTAAGGGGCCTGAAGCTTTCTTT. The full variable domain, in which reference TRBV30 and TRBJ1-1 provide the parts outside the CDR3, is SQTIHQWPATLVQPVGSPLSLECTVEGTSNPNLYWYRQAAGRGLQLLFYSVGIGQISSEVPQNLSASRPQDRQFILSSKKLLLSDSGFYLCAWTKGPEAFFGQGTRLTVV.

This clone was seen once. The chain couples TRBV3-1 (or the pseudogene TRBV3-2) to TRBJ2-7; a weak D match, TRBD2 (6 bases). Between the trimmed V and J ends, which lost 7 bases and 4 bases, there was a span of 14 bases. This CDR3 is 13 amino acids long. Germline lookup yields CDR1 LGHDT and CDR2 YNNKEL (reference sequence). The chain's CDR3 is CASKLGEAYEQYF. CDR3 in DNA: TGTGCCAGCAAACTGGGGGAGGCGTACGAGCAGTACTTC.

This clone is a singleton in its sample. Germline and junction disagree at one end, which may indicate a read error. The genes are TRBV7-9 and TRBJ2-5; 10 bases match TRBD1. From germline, CDR1 is SEHNR and CDR2 FQNEAQ (reference sequence). The CDR3 is 15 residues long. CDR3 DNA: TGTGCCACCAGCAGCCCGACAGGGGGCTTAGAGACCCAGTACTTC. This encodes CATSSPTGGLETQYF.

The chain joins TRBV6-5 to TRBJ1-2, with TRBD1 matching 7 bases. The V gene end was trimmed by 2 bases and the J gene end by 3 bases; junction bases not matched to a gene: 3. Germline lookup yields CDR1 MNHEY and CDR2 SVGAGI. The CDR3 extends over 14 amino acids. DNA for the CDR3: TGTGCCAGCAGTTACACGACAGGGCACTATGGCTACACCTTC. Its protein is CASSYTTGHYGYTF.

The chain is built from TRBV5-1 and TRBJ2-1; TRBD1 might be the D (5 bases). The CDR3 runs to 14 residues. Trimming removed 0 bases from V and 6 bases from J, with 10 bases in between. The germline V gene has CDR1 SGHRS and CDR2 YFSETQ. CDR3 region: CASSLAGAFNEQFF. The CDR3 DNA is TGCGCCAGCAGCTTGGCTGGGGCTTTCAATGAGCAGTTCTTC.

This clone was seen repeatedly, ten times or more. The chain couples TRBV19 to TRBJ2-4; 14 bases align to TRBD2. The germline V gene encodes CDR1 LNHDA and CDR2 SQIVND (reference sequence). The CDR3 contains 19 residues. The J segment lost 0 bases and the V segment lost 5 bases, leaving 9 bases of the junction unmatched. The DNA for the CDR3 is TGTGCCAGTAGTCCGGGAAGGACTAGCGGGAGGAGAGCCAAAAACATTCAGTACTTC. Amino acids: CASSPGRTSGRRAKNIQYF.

V usage is TRBV21-1 and J usage is TRBJ2-3; the table's TRBD2 call for D was not verified on the DNA. TRBV21-1 constitutes a pseudogene. This CDR3 spans 19 amino acids. CDR3 loop: CASSKKGLGREGNADTQYF. CDR3 sequence (DNA): TGTGCCAGCAGCAAAAAGGGATTAGGACGGGAGGGTAACGCAGATACGCAGTATTTT.

The rearrangement uses TRBV6-4 and TRBJ2-1; 8 positions agree with TRBD2. The CDR3 totals 15 residues. Germline loops: CDR1 MRHNA, CDR2 SNTAGT. The V segment lost 5 bases and the J segment 3 bases; nucleotides outside the gene matches: 6. The CDR3 DNA sequence: TGTGCCAGCAGTCCCATCAGCGGGGGCTACAATGAGCAGTTCTTC. Protein: CASSPISGGYNEQFF.

The V call is TRBV20-1, the J call TRBJ1-4, with a possible D match to TRBD1 (6 bases). Germline V gene sequence: CDR1 DFQATT, CDR2 SNEGSKA (reference sequence). V lost 5 bases to trimming and J lost 8 bases, with 9 bases between them. CDR3 size: 11 residues. This CDR3 is CSAEDSEKLFF. The DNA of the CDR3 is TGCAGTGCTGAGGACAGCGAAAAACTGTTTTTT.

This clone occurred once. J is TRBJ2-5 and V is TRBV19; TRBD1 matches at 9 bases. Unmatched junction bases numbered 5, after V lost 3 bases and J lost 3 bases. This CDR3 spans 15 amino acids. Germline CDR1 reads LNHDA; CDR2 reads SQIVND (reference sequence). The CDR3 bases are TGTGCCAGTAGTATCACCGGGACAGGGAAAGAGACCCAGTACTTC. Its translation is CASSITGTGKETQYF.